This is a list of T cell receptor beta chains from one sample in a study of blood T cell repertoires in COVID-19. Measured with immunoSEQ multiplex PCR; TCRdb has only the in-frame clones, and not every one. This sample has approximately 76,000 clones, with around 88% found just once. Material: peripheral blood. The origin of the receptors is a man aged 25-45 years with acute or convalescent COVID-19. CDR3s include the opening cysteine and the closing phenylalanine or tryptophan. Fields, in order: clone size, V gene, J gene, D gene, CDR3 protein, CDR3 DNA. D genes are given only for firm matches. Where a row states a size, it is once, few, many or the class of an expanded clone; other rows omit it.

-	TRBV29-1	TRBJ2-5	TRBD1	CSLLSQGETQYF	TGCAGCCTGTTATCACAGGGGGAGACCCAGTACTTC
-	TRBV4-1	TRBJ2-4	-	CASSQDATNDIQYF	TGCGCCAGCAGCCAAGACGCGACTAACGACATTCAGTACTTC
-	TRBV19	TRBJ2-4	TRBD1	CASSVRDREVGIQYF	TGTGCCAGTAGTGTCCGGGACAGGGAGGTAGGCATTCAGTACTTC
-	TRBV19	TRBJ2-3	TRBD2	CASSKASGRVADTQYF	TGTGCCAGTAGTAAAGCTAGCGGGAGGGTGGCAGATACGCAGTATTTT
-	TRBV5-1	TRBJ1-2	-	CASRLTTDYGYTF	TGCGCCAGCAGACTTACCACGGACTATGGCTACACCTTC
-	TRBV6-4	TRBJ2-2	-	CASSDSSGSGELFF	TGTGCCAGCAGTGACTCGTCAGGGTCCGGGGAGCTGTTTTTT
-	TRBV15	TRBJ2-4	TRBD2	CATSSGRGKNIQYF	TGTGCCACCAGCAGCGGGAGGGGAAAAAACATTCAGTACTTC
-	TRBV4-2	TRBJ2-7	-	CASSQDQGTRTYEQYF	TGTGCCAGCAGCCAAGATCAAGGGACTCGTACCTACGAGCAGTACTTC
-	TRBV7-8	TRBJ2-2	TRBD1	CASSSVPGGSNTGELFF	TGTGCCAGCAGCTCAGTCCCAGGGGGCTCGAACACCGGGGAGCTGTTTTTT
-	TRBV6-6	TRBJ1-1	-	CASSPTLYTEAFF	TGTGCCAGCAGCCCGACACTGTACACTGAAGCTTTCTTT
-	TRBV12-3/TRBV12-4	TRBJ1-4	-	CASSFGEVEKLFF	TGTGCCAGCAGTTTTGGGGAGGTTGAAAAACTGTTTTTT
-	TRBV5-1	TRBJ2-1	-	CASSGQGTSYSYNEQFF	TGCGCCAGCAGCGGGCAGGGGACCTCTTACTCCTACAATGAGCAGTTCTTC
once	TRBV19	TRBJ1-1	-	CASHEGNTEAFF	TGTGCCAGCCATGAGGGGAACACTGAAGCTTTCTTT
-	TRBV7-7	TRBJ2-7	TRBD1	CASTTPDRGSYEQYF	TGTGCTAGCACCACTCCGGACAGGGGATCCTACGAGCAGTACTTC
-	TRBV30	TRBJ1-5	-	CAWRATDNQPQHF	TGTGCCTGGAGGGCTACAGACAATCAGCCCCAGCATTTT
-	TRBV28	TRBJ1-6	-	CASIPRGSYNSPLHF	TGTGCCAGCATCCCCAGGGGCTCCTATAATTCACCCCTCCACTTT
-	TRBV2	TRBJ1-1	-	CASSGTGTTEAFF	TGTGCCAGCAGTGGTACAGGGACCACTGAAGCTTTCTTT
-	TRBV28	TRBJ1-2	TRBD1	CASRDRRKPNYGYTF	TGTGCCAGCAGGGACAGGAGAAAACCTAACTATGGCTACACCTTC
-	TRBV7-2	TRBJ1-1	TRBD1	CASSDRPVGTGDRYAFF	TGTGCCAGCAGCGACCGCCCGGTAGGGACAGGGGATAGGTACGCTTTCTTT
-	TRBV6-5	TRBJ1-1	-	CASSFDGRKMNTEAFF	TGTGCCAGCAGTTTCGATGGCCGAAAGATGAACACTGAAGCTTTCTTT
-	TRBV6-2/TRBV6-3	TRBJ1-1	-	CASSYSFASIGTEAFF	TGTGCCAGCAGTTACTCATTTGCTAGCATTGGCACTGAAGCTTTCTTT
-	TRBV7-2	TRBJ2-2	TRBD1	CASSLRTGHTGELFF	TGTGCCAGCAGCCTCCGGACAGGCCACACCGGGGAGCTGTTTTTT
-	TRBV5-5	TRBJ2-3	-	CASRARAVQDTQYF	TGTGCCAGCAGGGCCCGTGCGGTTCAAGATACGCAGTATTTT
-	TRBV7-3	TRBJ2-5	-	CASSLDRQETQYF	TGTGCCAGCAGCTTAGACAGACAAGAGACCCAGTACTTC
-	TRBV11-2	TRBJ2-3	TRBD2	CASSLVMGLAGNTQYF	TGTGCCAGCAGCTTAGTCATGGGTCTAGCGGGCAATACGCAGTATTTT
-	TRBV5-4	TRBJ2-7	TRBD2	CASSSSGRATYEQYF	TGTGCCAGCAGCTCTAGCGGGAGGGCTACCTACGAGCAGTACTTC
-	TRBV18	TRBJ1-5	-	CASSPGAERGPQHF	TGTGCCAGCTCACCAGGGGCAGAGCGAGGTCCCCAGCATTTT
-	TRBV3-1/TRBV3-2	TRBJ1-2	TRBD1	CASSLWDRSGYTF	TGTGCCAGCAGCCTTTGGGACAGGAGCGGCTACACCTTC
-	TRBV4-2	TRBJ1-1	-	CASSQRMDSPNAFF	TGTGCCAGCAGCCAGCGGATGGACAGCCCAAACGCTTTCTTT
-	TRBV30	TRBJ2-3	TRBD2	CAWRGDYSFTDTQYF	TGTGCCTGGAGGGGGGACTACTCCTTCACAGATACGCAGTATTTT
-	TRBV19	TRBJ2-5	-	CASQGETQYF	TGTGCCAGCCAGGGGGAGACCCAGTACTTC
-	TRBV3-1/TRBV3-2	TRBJ2-5	TRBD1	CASSQDPGGQGRETQYF	TGTGCCAGCAGCCAAGATCCGGGGGGACAGGGCCGGGAGACCCAGTACTTC
-	TRBV5-4	TRBJ1-5	-	CASSLQGPNQPQHF	TGTGCCAGCAGCCTACAGGGTCCGAATCAGCCCCAGCATTTT
-	TRBV5-1	TRBJ1-1	TRBD1	CASSTWGQTTEAFF	TGCGCCAGCAGCACTTGGGGACAGACGACTGAAGCTTTCTTT
-	TRBV6-2/TRBV6-3	TRBJ2-1	TRBD2	CASSYLPGGYLSSYNEQFF	TGTGCCAGCAGTTACCTTCCGGGGGGATATCTTAGCTCCTACAATGAGCAGTTCTTC
-	TRBV7-2	TRBJ2-2	TRBD2	CASSQTGGAGELFF	TGTGCCAGCAGCCAAACCGGGGGGGCCGGGGAGCTGTTTTTT
-	TRBV29-1	TRBJ1-6	TRBD1	CSARDRVDSPLHF	TGCAGCGCTAGGGACAGGGTTGACTCACCCCTCCACTTT
-	TRBV5-1	TRBJ2-6	-	CASSLDLRSGANVLTF	TGCGCCAGCAGCTTGGATCTTCGCTCTGGGGCCAACGTCCTGACTTTC
-	TRBV5-8	TRBJ2-4	TRBD2	CASSYGGAKNIQYF	TGTGCCAGCAGCTACGGGGGGGCCAAAAACATTCAGTACTTC
-	TRBV28	TRBJ2-7	-	CASSRAGRYEQYF	TGTGCCAGCAGTCGCGCGGGGCGGTACGAGCAGTACTTC
-	TRBV4-3	TRBJ1-1	-	CASSLELLNTEAFF	TGCGCCAGCAGCTTGGAGCTATTGAACACTGAAGCTTTCTTT
-	TRBV27	TRBJ2-1	-	CATRDSANEQFF	TGTGCCACGCGGGACAGTGCTAATGAGCAGTTCTTC
-	TRBV10-1	TRBJ2-3	TRBD1	CASSIAGTGRTDTQYF	TGCGCCAGCAGTATAGCCGGGACAGGGCGCACAGATACGCAGTATTTT
-	TRBV27	TRBJ1-5	-	CASRPVDRVGNQPQHF	TGTGCCAGCAGGCCCGTCGACCGGGTGGGCAATCAGCCCCAGCATTTT
once	TRBV27	TRBJ2-3	TRBD2	CASSAGVVDTQYF	TGTGCCAGCTCTGCGGGAGTTGTTGATACGCAGTATTTT
-	TRBV7-8	TRBJ1-5	-	CASSLGFASINQPQHF	TGTGCCAGCAGCTTAGGATTCGCTAGCATCAATCAGCCCCAGCATTTT
-	TRBV7-2	TRBJ2-4	-	CASSSPRGTLKNIQYF	TGTGCCAGCAGCTCACCCCGGGGAACTCTCAAAAACATTCAGTACTTC
-	TRBV5-4	TRBJ1-1	TRBD1	CASSLGTGGTEAFF	TGTGCCAGCAGCTTGGGGACAGGGGGAACTGAAGCTTTCTTT